The clone carrying this T cell receptor beta chain has just one count. Its antigen is as yet unknown. Libraries were prepared by immunoSEQ multiplex PCR; TCRdb keeps only in-frame clonotypes and omits some of them. The table has fewer than 90,000 clones, under 85% seen once. This sample stems from a study of vaccination effects on CD4 cells after COVID-19. Study information: The second dose preceded post-vaccine samples by a median of 72 days.

V was trimmed by 0 bases and J by 0 bases, leaving 12 bases between them. The CDR3 is 16 residues long. Looked up from germline, CDR1 is WNHNN and CDR2 is SYGVQD (reference sequence). Overall study findings and caveats: After vaccination, at late timepoints, clones induced by infection and by vaccine contracted markedly.

Before any sequencing was done, the ViraFEST assay used viral peptide pools to expand antigen-specific CD4+ T cells. Culture proceeded for approximately nine days, and CD4+ T cells were then isolated. Vaccine administered to participants consisted of two doses of either BNT162b2 or mRNA-1273. It was on days 3 and 7 that half the medium was replaced with IL-2 medium. The specimen comprised CD4+ T cells from PBMCs cultured with HCoV-OC43 spike peptides, sampled after COVID-19 vaccination. Subset meaning: HCoV-OC43 spike overlapping peptide pool stimulation. The chain has TRBV10-1 and TRBJ2-7; D unclear. The sequence was obtained from a human donor who received a COVID-19 vaccine. CDR3: CASSESGQVDSYEQYV. The CDR3 bases are TGCGCCAGCAGTGAGTCTGGGCAGGTCGACTCCTACGAGCAGTACGTC.